Sequencing of this T cell receptor beta chain was carried out in a study of T cell responses to AZD1222 COVID-19 vaccine. The table came from immunoSEQ multiplex PCR; TCRdb's copy has only in-frame clones and leaves some out. There are 100,000 to 120,000 clones in the sample; roughly 80% occur only once, and 4.5% to 6% lies in the top ten. CDR3 length equals 11 residues. V lost 2 bases to trimming and J lost 8 bases, with 4 bases between them. Germline CDR1 SEHNR, CDR2 FQNEAQ (reference sequence). The chain links TRBV7-9 to TRBJ2-1, with unresolved D. Source: peripheral blood, taken on day 0 of AZD1222 vaccination. The source of this sequence is an adult in good health. The CDR3 bases are TGTGCCAGCAGCTTATTTGATGAGCAGTTCTTC. It yields the protein CASSLFDEQFF.